A single sample is the source of the 15 T cell receptor beta chains below, sequenced in a study of blood T cell repertoires in COVID-19. Assay: immunoSEQ multiplex PCR; the TCRdb copy retains only in-frame clones and omits some. The table has 97,000 or so clones, approximately 90% seen once. The sample taken for sequencing was peripheral blood. Source of these receptors: a man aged 50 to 60 with acute or convalescent COVID-19.

This chain links TRBV5-1 with TRBJ2-7, with 10 bases matching TRBD2. V was clipped by 4 bases and J by 3 bases; unmatched bases: 7. CDR1 and CDR2 (germline): SGHRS, YFSETQ. The length of the CDR3 is 15 residues. The CDR3 loop is CASSPSLAGVYEQYF. As DNA, the CDR3 is TGCGCCAGCAGCCCCAGTCTAGCGGGAGTCTACGAGCAGTACTTC.

The chain is built from TRBV5-1 and TRBJ2-2; 10 positions agree with TRBD1. Germline CDR1 SGHRS, CDR2 YFSETQ. Germline trimming cut 4 bases from V and 6 bases from J; bases unmatched to any gene: 12. The CDR3 is 17 residues long. CDR3 nucleotide sequence: TGCGCCAGCAGCAAACCACCGGGACAGGGGAATGCCGGGGAGCTGTTTTTT. This gives the protein CASSKPPGQGNAGELFF.

This chain links TRBV7-2 with TRBJ2-7, with 7 bases fitting TRBD1. The germline CDR1 and CDR2 sequences are SGHTA and FQGNSA. Losses at the gene ends were 7 bases for V and 5 bases for J; bases not matched to a gene: 17. There are 16 residues in the CDR3. The chain's CDR3 is CASIKTTRQGWDEQYF. Written as DNA, the CDR3 is TGTGCCAGCATCAAAACGACCCGACAGGGTTGGGACGAGCAGTACTTC.

As for this clone: Other DNA sequences in this specimen translate into the identical CDR3. The genes are TRBV6-2 or TRBV6-3 and TRBJ1-2; 8 bases map to TRBD1. CDR1 and CDR2 (germline): MNHEY, SVGEGT. With 6 bases clipped from V and 4 bases from J, the junction kept 4 bases outside the gene matches. The CDR3 length is 13 residues. The CDR3 DNA follows: TGTGCCAGCAGCCCTACAGGGGGCTATGGCTACACCTTC. It codes for CASSPTGGYGYTF.

The rearrangement joins TRBV11-3 to TRBJ1-5; 11 positions match TRBD1. CDR1 SGHNT and CDR2 YENEEA come from the germline V gene. The CDR3 is made up of 19 amino acids. After removal of 2 bases from V and 0 bases from J, the junction contained 9 bases not matched to a gene. As DNA, the CDR3 is TGTGCCAGCAGCTTAACCCGGACAGGGGGCCCGGCTAGCAATCAGCCCCAGCATTTT. Residues: CASSLTRTGGPASNQPQHF. The full variable domain, with the rest looked up from reference TRBV11-3 and TRBJ1-5, is EAGVVQSPRYKIIEKKQPVAFWCNPISGHNTLYWYLQNLGQGPELLIRYENEEAVDDSQLPKDRFSAERLKGVDSTLKIQPAELGDSAVYLCASSLTRTGGPASNQPQHFGDGTRLSIL.

The genes are TRBV7-6 and TRBJ1-1; D is unclear. This CDR3 region has 15 residues. From germline, CDR1 is SGHVS and CDR2 FNYEAQ. V lost 1 base to trimming and J lost 0 bases, with 9 bases between them. CDR3 coding DNA: TGTGCCAGCAGCTTAGAAAAGTCTATGAACACTGAAGCTTTCTTT. Translating it yields CASSLEKSMNTEAFF.

This chain joins TRBV9 and TRBJ2-2; D perhaps matches TRBD2 (5 bases). CDR1 SGDLS and CDR2 YYNGEE come from the germline V gene. This CDR3 is built from 17 residues. The V and J ends lost 2 bases and 1 base respectively, with 15 bases between them. CDR3 protein: CASSVARGSGNTGELFF. Written as DNA, the CDR3 is TGTGCCAGCAGCGTGGCCCGAGGGAGCGGGAACACCGGGGAGCTGTTTTTT. The full variable domain, rest sourced from reference TRBV9 and TRBJ2-2, is DSGVTQTPKHLITATGQRVTLRCSPRSGDLSVYWYQQSLDQGLQFLIQYYNGEERAKGNILERFSAQQFPDLHSELNLSSLELGDSALYFCASSVARGSGNTGELFFGEGSRLTVL.

This clone was counted only a few times. The rearrangement uses TRBV5-5 and TRBJ2-7; 7 bases are a match to TRBD2. The CDR3 is 18 residues long. Germline V lookup: CDR1 SGHKS, CDR2 YYEKEE (reference sequence). V lost 0 bases to trimming and J lost 2 bases; unmatched junction nucleotides: 14. This CDR3 reads CASSLAVGLGGFPYEQYF. The CDR3 nucleotides are TGTGCCAGCAGCTTGGCGGTGGGGTTGGGAGGGTTCCCCTACGAGCAGTACTTC.

The chain joins TRBV11-3 to TRBJ2-7; TRBD1 matches at 8 bases. V gave up 5 bases and J gave up 0 bases; unmatched junction bases: 9. The CDR3 is made up of 16 amino acids. In germline, CDR1 is SGHNT, CDR2 YENEEA. This CDR3 is CASSGAGGPSSYEQYF. In DNA form, the CDR3 reads TGTGCCAGCAGCGGGGCAGGGGGCCCGAGCTCCTACGAGCAGTACTTC.

This rearrangement joins TRBV6-5 to TRBJ1-2; no clear D. Germline V gene sequence: CDR1 MNHEY, CDR2 SVGAGI. The ends were cut back, 0 bases at V and 7 bases at J, with 12 bases in the middle. This CDR3 spans 14 amino acids. CDR3 region: CASSYSRSVRGYTF. The CDR3 coding sequence is TGTGCCAGCAGTTACTCACGTTCCGTGCGTGGCTACACCTTC.

The chain joins TRBV2 to TRBJ2-1; tentatively, D is TRBD2 (5 bases). The CDR3 consists of 13 residues. Germline assignment: CDR1 SNHLY and CDR2 FYNNEI. Trimming removed 6 bases at V and 4 bases at J, with 10 bases between. CDR3 region: CASRTPGYNEQFF. The CDR3 DNA reads TGTGCCAGCAGGACCCCGGGGTACAATGAGCAGTTCTTC. The whole variable domain, filled in from reference TRBV2 and TRBJ2-1, reads EPEVTQTPSHQVTQMGQEVILRCVPISNHLYFYWYRQILGQKVEFLVSFYNNEISEKSEIFDDQFSVERPDGSNFTLKIRSTKLEDSAMYFCASRTPGYNEQFFGPGTRLTVL.

This sequence joins TRBV5-6 and TRBJ2-6, with 7 bases identical to TRBD1. There are 17 residues in the CDR3. CDR1 is SGHDT, CDR2 YYEEEE, per germline. V lost 0 bases and J lost 1; bases outside the gene matches: 4. In nucleotides, the CDR3 is TGTGCCAGCAGCTTGGGACAGGGTCTTTCTGGGGCCAACGTCCTGACTTTC. Its protein product is CASSLGQGLSGANVLTF.

This rearrangement joins TRBV11-2 to TRBJ2-3; maybe TRBD2 (5 bases). The length of the CDR3 is 16 residues. The V gene lost 3 bases and the J gene lost 5 bases, with 18 bases spanning the gap. Germline CDR1 SGHAT, CDR2 FQNNGV. CDR3 sequence (DNA): TGTGCCAGCAGCTTGGCGGGCACGGACTGGGTAGATACGCAGTATTTT. This encodes CASSLAGTDWVDTQYF.

The J gene is TRBJ2-3, the V gene TRBV10-1, with D perhaps TRBD1 (5 bases). The V gene's germline CDR1 is WNHNN and CDR2 SYGVQD (reference sequence). The CDR3 spans 16 residues. V lost 6 bases to trimming and J lost 0 bases, with 16 bases between them. The CDR3 is CASRTKGPLSTDTQYF. The CDR3 DNA sequence: TGCGCCAGCAGAACCAAGGGGCCCCTAAGCACAGATACGCAGTATTTT.

This sequence joins TRBV6-5 and TRBJ2-7, with D perhaps TRBD2 (7 bases). This CDR3 region has 13 residues. Germline V lookup: CDR1 MNHEY, CDR2 SVGAGI. Deletions cut 6 bases from V and 3 bases from J, with 12 bases between. CDR3 protein: CASSRGANYEQYF. DNA of the CDR3: TGTGCCAGCAGCCGGGGGGCCAACTACGAGCAGTACTTC.